Each of the 26 T cell receptor beta chains below was sequenced from the same sample in a study of cytomegalovirus exposure and HLA in healthy donors (dated by TCRdb to the late 2010s). The method behind the library was the immunoSEQ multiplex PCR assay. A mixture of 60 forward primers for TCR Vbeta segments and 13 reverse primers for TCR Jbeta segments was used in the multiplex PCR. This is the immuneACCESS table as TCRdb keeps it, with only in-frame sequences that have V and J called. A part of the clones is gone; compared with another copy, unresolved V genes explain less than half, and the rest is unexplained. This sample lists nearly 110,000 clones; around 69% were detected once. Approximately 2.4% of the sample goes to the ten largest clones. The sequenced sample consisted of PBMCs. These receptors were collected from a man younger than 30 in good health and CMV-seronegative.

This chain joins TRBV7-2 and TRBJ2-2, with D possibly being TRBD2 (6 bases). Trimming removed 4 bases from V and 7 bases from J, with 10 bases in between. This CDR3 has 13 residues. Per the germline V gene, CDR1 is SGHTA and CDR2 is FQGNSA. The CDR3, as DNA: TGTGCCAGCAGCTCTAGCGTGGGCGGGGAGCTGTTTTTT. Protein: CASSSSVGGELFF.

CDR3 in DNA: TGTGCCAGCAGCCCCCCCGGGACTATGAGACCGCGTCAGTTCTTC. Translating gives CASSPPGTMRPRQFF. V is TRBV7-8 and J is TRBJ2-1; 7 bases align to TRBD2. J lost 13 bases, V lost 5 bases, and 17 bases had no gene match. Germline V CDR1 and CDR2: SGHVS, FQNEAQ. This CDR3 region has 15 residues.

Here the CDR3 reads CASRKQVAKNIQYF. The CDR3 bases are TGTGCCAGCAGAAAGCAGGTAGCCAAAAACATTCAGTACTTC. The V call is TRBV28, the J call TRBJ2-4; D remains ambiguous. CDR3 length: 14 amino acids. Trimming stripped 6 bases from V and 0 bases from J, with 9 bases between. Germline CDR1 and CDR2: MDHEN and SYDVKM. The entire variable domain, with the rest obtained from reference TRBV28 and TRBJ2-4, is as follows: DVKVTQSSRYLVKRTGEKVFLECVQDMDHENMFWYRQDPGLGLRLIYFSYDVKMKEKGDIPEGYSVSREKKERFSLILESASTNQTSMYLCASRKQVAKNIQYFGAGTRLSVL.

The genes are TRBV13 and TRBJ2-2; a weak D match, TRBD2 (6 bases). The CDR3 length is 16 residues. Trimming left V 0 bases short and J 2 bases short, with 10 bases between. Germline V CDR1 and CDR2: PRHDT, FYEKMQ (reference sequence). CDR3: CASSLGHGGNTGELFF. The CDR3 DNA is TGTGCCAGCAGCTTAGGCCACGGGGGAAACACCGGGGAGCTGTTTTTT.

In its sample, this clone was seen once. The rearrangement links TRBV9 to TRBJ1-5; 10 bases align to TRBD1. Germline CDR1 and CDR2: SGDLS and YYNGEE. V gave up 1 base and J gave up 6 bases; unmatched junction bases: 16. This CDR3 has 19 amino acids. The CDR3 region is CASSVRGDRGKRGGQPQHF. The DNA of the CDR3 is TGTGCCAGCAGCGTAAGGGGGGACAGGGGAAAAAGGGGAGGTCAGCCCCAGCATTTT.

The chain uses TRBV11-2 and TRBJ2-2; D unclear. Germline V gives CDR1 SGHAT, CDR2 FQNNGV. The V gene lost 5 bases and the J gene lost 1 base, with 11 bases spanning the gap. The CDR3 runs to 15 residues. The CDR3 bases are TGTGCCAGCAGCATCGCGGCCCGGAACACCGGGGAGCTGTTTTTT. Protein product: CASSIAARNTGELFF.

This rearrangement joins TRBV7-2 to TRBJ2-7; 7 nucleotides agree with TRBD1. J lost 7 bases, V lost 3 bases, and 0 bases had no gene match. The CDR3 sequence is 11 residues long. CDR1 and CDR2 (germline): SGHTA, FQGNSA. CDR3 in DNA: TGTGCCAGCAGCTTGGGACAGGAGCAGTACTTC. This gives the protein CASSLGQEQYF.

Here the CDR3 reads CASSYSGGEYNEQFF. The CDR3 nucleotides read TGTGCCAGCAGCTATAGCGGGGGGGAATACAATGAGCAGTTCTTC. The chain employs TRBV11-2 and TRBJ2-1; 11 bases agree with TRBD2. Germline CDR1 reads SGHAT; CDR2 reads FQNNGV. Trimming cost V 4 bases and J 4 bases; bases outside gene matches: 3. The CDR3 length is 15 residues.

DNA of the CDR3: TGTGCCAGCACCTCCTTTGGGGGCCCGAGTGAAAAACTGTTTTTT. This gives the protein CASTSFGGPSEKLFF. The chain links TRBV5-6 to TRBJ1-4, with D perhaps matching TRBD1 (6 bases). V lost 6 bases and J 7 bases, leaving 19 bases between the germline ends. The germline gives CDR1 SGHDT, CDR2 YYEEEE. This CDR3 has 15 residues. Full variable domain (remainder filled in from reference TRBV5-6 and TRBJ1-4): DAGVTQSPTHLIKTRGQQVTLRCSPKSGHDTVSWYQQALGQGPQFIFQYYEEEERQRGNFPDRFSGHQFPNYSSELNVNALLLGDSALYLCASTSFGGPSEKLFFGSGTQLSVL.

Notes on this clone: One end of the junction fails to match germline, which may point to a read error. The V call is TRBV9, the J call TRBJ1-2, with unresolved D. The CDR3 is 15 residues long. Germline V lookup: CDR1 SGDLS, CDR2 YYNGEE. The CDR3 reads CASSVAPAEGYGYPF. The CDR3 nucleotides read TGTGCCAGCAGCGTAGCACCGGCGGAGGGCTATGGCTACCCCTTC.

The chain employs TRBV19 and TRBJ1-4; 7 bases map to TRBD1. V lost 4 bases and J lost 8; bases outside the gene matches: 4. This CDR3 spans 13 amino acids. CDR1 is LNHDA and CDR2 is SQIVND in the germline V gene (reference sequence). The CDR3 nucleotides are TGTGCCAGTAGTACAGGGGGGAAGGAAAAACTGTTTTTT. Residues: CASSTGGKEKLFF. Variable domain in full (rest from reference TRBV19 and TRBJ1-4): DGGITQSPKYLFRKEGQNVTLSCEQNLNHDAMYWYRQDPGQGLRLIYYSQIVNDFQKGDIAEGYSVSREKKESFPLTVTSAQKNPTAFYLCASSTGGKEKLFFGSGTQLSVL.

The V and J genes are TRBV6-5 and TRBJ1-1; the match to TRBD1 covers 8 bases. The junction had 5 bases not matched to a gene; V was cut back by 1 base and J by 4 bases. The CDR3 has 15 amino acids. Per the germline V gene, CDR1 is MNHEY and CDR2 is SVGAGI. The CDR3 sequence: CASSYFQGAVTEAFF. For the CDR3, the DNA is TGTGCCAGCAGTTACTTTCAGGGGGCAGTCACTGAAGCTTTCTTT.

The chain combines TRBV5-1 with TRBJ1-3; 9 bases are shared with TRBD1. The CDR3 has 17 amino acids. The germline V gene has CDR1 SGHRS and CDR2 YFSETQ. With V trimmed by 4 bases and J by 4 bases, 12 bases remained unmatched. The CDR3 reads CASSRLPGTGRGNTIYF. In DNA, the CDR3 is TGCGCCAGCAGCCGTCTTCCCGGGACAGGGAGAGGAAACACCATATATTTT.

The chain joins TRBV5-8 to TRBJ1-4, with 9 bases identical to TRBD1. V shed 4 bases, J shed 7 bases, and the junction held 8 bases outside the gene matches. The CDR3 is 15 amino acids. The germline gives CDR1 SGHTS, CDR2 YDEGEE. CDR3 sequence (DNA): TGTGCCAGCAGCGCATCCGGGACAGGGATTGAAAAACTGTTTTTT. It translates to CASSASGTGIEKLFF. Together with reference TRBV5-8 and TRBJ1-4, the CDR3 gives the full variable domain: EAGVTQSPTHLIKTRGQQATLRCSPISGHTSVYWYQQALGLGLQFLLWYDEGEERNRGNFPPRFSGRQFPNYSSELNVNALELEDSALYLCASSASGTGIEKLFFGSGTQLSVL.

This clone was found a few times. The V and J genes are TRBV5-4 and TRBJ2-1, with unresolved D. Germline V lookup: CDR1 SGHNT, CDR2 YYREEE (reference sequence). V lost 0 bases to trimming and J lost 4 bases, with 8 bases between them. The CDR3 runs 14 residues. The CDR3 DNA follows: TGTGCCAGCAGCTTGGGTGACTTTTACAATGAGCAGTTCTTC. Protein product: CASSLGDFYNEQFF.

In its sample, this clone was seen once. Here the CDR3 DNA reads TGTGCCAGCAGCCCCAACGGGGGAGGAGGCACTGAAGCTTTCTTT. Translated: CASSPNGGGGTEAFF. The chain combines TRBV14 with TRBJ1-1; D may be TRBD1 (5 bases). The CDR3 totals 15 residues. Per the germline V gene, CDR1 is SGHDN and CDR2 is FVKESK. V gave up 4 bases and J gave up 4 bases, with 16 bases separating them.

The J gene is TRBJ2-1, the V gene TRBV19; D is undetermined. Germline CDR1 is LNHDA and CDR2 is SQIVND (reference sequence). Trimming pared 1 base from V and 8 bases from J, leaving 9 bases between. There are 13 residues in the CDR3. CDR3 DNA sequence: TGTGCCAGTAGTATAGGATCCCGGGATGAGCAGTTCTTC. Its protein product is CASSIGSRDEQFF.

The rearrangement links TRBV7-9 to TRBJ2-7; 8 bases line up with TRBD1. Germline CDR1 SEHNR, CDR2 FQNEAQ (reference sequence). Trimming at V came to 5 bases and at J to 4 bases, leaving 10 bases not matched to a gene. The CDR3 sequence is 15 residues long. As DNA, the CDR3 is TGTGCCAGCAGCCCAGGGCACAGGGGGGAGTACGAGCAGTACTTC. It encodes CASSPGHRGEYEQYF.

The gene calls are TRBV7-9 and TRBJ2-6, with a tentative D call TRBD2 (6 bases). Trimming removed 5 bases from V and 6 bases from J, with 14 bases in between. CDR3 length: 15 residues. The germline V gene has CDR1 SEHNR and CDR2 FQNEAQ (reference sequence). CDR3 loop: CASSLGTGEANVLTF. The DNA of the CDR3 is TGTGCCAGCAGCCTGGGGACGGGGGAGGCCAACGTCCTGACTTTC.

This clone has just a few counts. V usage is TRBV29-1 and J usage is TRBJ2-7; unclear D gene. V shed 4 bases and J shed 3 bases, with 10 bases lying between them. The CDR3 is 12 residues long. CDR1 is SQVTM, CDR2 ANQGSEA, per germline. CDR3 sequence reads: CSVGADRYEQYF. As DNA, the CDR3 is TGCAGCGTTGGGGCCGATCGCTACGAGCAGTACTTC.

The V call is TRBV21-1, the J call TRBJ1-2. TRBV21-1 is recorded as a pseudogene. This CDR3 has 10 amino acids. CDR3 nucleotide sequence: TGTGCCAGCAGCGGGCCGGGGAACACCTTC. Amino acid sequence: CASSGPGNTF.

The chain is built from TRBV11-1 and TRBJ2-5; 9 nucleotides line up with TRBD1. V lost 5 bases and J lost 0; bases outside the gene matches: 7. From germline, CDR1 is SGHAT and CDR2 FQDESV (reference sequence). CDR3 length: 16 amino acids. The CDR3 sequence: CASSLWDRADQETQYF. CDR3 nucleotides: TGTGCCAGCAGCCTTTGGGACAGGGCGGACCAAGAGACCCAGTACTTC.

CDR3 region: CASSVDPRGTEAFF. The CDR3 bases are TGTGCCAGCAGCGTAGATCCCCGCGGGACTGAAGCTTTCTTT. The rearrangement uses TRBV9 and TRBJ1-1; D is unresolved. Looked up from germline, CDR1 is SGDLS and CDR2 is YYNGEE. The CDR3 extends over 14 amino acids. Trimming pared 0 bases from V and 5 bases from J, leaving 11 bases between.

This chain uses TRBV14 with TRBJ1-6; a weak D match, TRBD1 (6 bases). This CDR3 has 18 residues. V was cut by 0 bases and J by 6 bases, with 18 bases left in between. CDR1 and CDR2 (germline): SGHDN, FVKESK. CDR3 region: CASSQDRDGTRGNSPLHF. The CDR3 coding sequence is TGTGCCAGCAGCCAAGATCGCGACGGGACAAGGGGTAATTCACCCCTCCACTTT.

In DNA form, the CDR3 reads TGCAGTGCCACCCTCAAGGGGGCTTTCTTT. As protein: CSATLKGAFF. V usage is TRBV20-1 and J usage is TRBJ1-1; D is possibly TRBD1 (5 bases). This CDR3 contains 10 residues. CDR1 DFQATT and CDR2 SNEGSKA come from the germline V gene (reference sequence). The V end lost 6 bases, the J end lost 11 bases, and 13 bases lay between the germline ends.

The chain couples TRBV5-8 to TRBJ2-1; maybe TRBD1 (6 bases). Trimming left V 0 bases short and J 1 base short, with 14 bases between. The CDR3 is 17 amino acids. Germline assignment: CDR1 SGHTS and CDR2 YDEGEE. The CDR3 reads CASSLEGRGFSYNEQFF. In DNA, the CDR3 is TGTGCCAGCAGCTTGGAGGGCAGGGGTTTTTCCTACAATGAGCAGTTCTTC.